This T cell receptor beta chain was recorded in a study of blood T cell repertoires in COVID-19. Study-level background: Some COVID-19 samples were acute and others convalescent; all came from the United States, Italy and Spain. PBMCs, B-cell-depleted T cells, or T cells provided the cDNA or gDNA that made up the material.

This clone was counted only a few times. V was pared by 4 bases and J by 7 bases, with 11 bases between. The CDR3 is 13 residues long. Germline V gene sequence: CDR1 SNHLY, CDR2 FYNNEI. Per the original methods: Reference gene primers were amplified, and this amplification served to estimate nucleated cell counts. Only in-frame clones appear in the TCRdb table, and some are missing; sequencing was by immunoSEQ multiplex PCR. Clone size and the V and J calls come from that table; the DNA yielded D and trimming. The sample lists about 42,000 clones, around 94% occurring once. The sequence came from a man aged 45-60 years with active COVID-19. Sequencing was done on a sample of peripheral blood. The chain couples TRBV2 to TRBJ2-1; possible D gene TRBD2, 5 bases. CDR3 sequence (DNA): TGTGCCAGCAGTGTACCTAGCATTAATGAGCAGTTCTTC. The encoded protein is CASSVPSINEQFF.